This T cell receptor (beta chain) was retrieved from a study of T cells in women clearing cervical HPV infection. Sequencing was performed with immunoSEQ multiplex PCR; in TCRdb, only in-frame clones are kept and a portion is missing. The sample holds roughly 49,000 clones. The sequence was collected from a woman aged 18-70 years with a cervical HPV16 infection that either progressed to CIN3+ or cleared (not recorded which). The sequencing sample was made of blood buffy coat.

Here the CDR3 reads CARALNRDRYNSPLHF. The CDR3 DNA, read in part, is TGTGCCAGGGCTCTTAACCGGGACAGATATAATTCACCC. The rearrangement links TRBV9 to TRBJ1-6; 7 nucleotides line up with TRBD1. The read falls 3 residues short of the CDR3 end, and the missing part is taken from the germline J gene. Germline CDR1 SGDLS, CDR2 YYNGEE. V was clipped by 8 bases and J by 4 bases; unmatched bases: 12. The CDR3 covers 16 residues.